The T cell receptor beta chain described here comes from a study of T cell responses to AZD1222 COVID-19 vaccine. Notes on the study in general: Sampled repertoires all dated from after the peak T cell response.

With respect to this clone: The antigen is unknown.

Assay used: immunoSEQ multiplex PCR; TCRdb lists only in-frame clones, some missing. The repertoire holds around 200,000 clones, 85% to 90% seen once, with approximately 0.5% in the top ten. The germline CDR1 and CDR2 sequences are SGHTA and FQGNSA. The CDR3 is made up of 13 amino acids. V lost 5 bases to trimming and J lost 5 bases; unmatched junction nucleotides: 4. This chain uses TRBV7-2 with TRBJ1-2, with 8 positions matching TRBD1. The specimen was peripheral blood, collected on day 0 of AZD1222 vaccination. The TCR sequence derives from an adult in good health. The CDR3 reads CASSPRTGYGYTF. DNA of the CDR3: TGTGCCAGCAGCCCCCGGACAGGGTATGGCTACACCTTC.